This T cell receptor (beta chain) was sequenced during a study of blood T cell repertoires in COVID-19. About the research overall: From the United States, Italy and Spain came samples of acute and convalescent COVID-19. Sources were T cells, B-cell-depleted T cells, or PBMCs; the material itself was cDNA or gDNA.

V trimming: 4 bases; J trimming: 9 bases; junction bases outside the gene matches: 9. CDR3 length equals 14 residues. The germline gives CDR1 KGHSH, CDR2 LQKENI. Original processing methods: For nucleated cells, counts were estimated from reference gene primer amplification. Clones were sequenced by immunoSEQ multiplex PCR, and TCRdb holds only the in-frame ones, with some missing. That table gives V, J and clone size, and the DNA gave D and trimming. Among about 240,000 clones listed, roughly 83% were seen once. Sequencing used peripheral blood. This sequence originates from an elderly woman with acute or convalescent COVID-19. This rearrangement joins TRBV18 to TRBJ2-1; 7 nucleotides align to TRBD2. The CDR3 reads CASSLLGGTTEQFF. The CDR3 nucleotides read TGTGCCAGCTCACTACTCGGGGGGACTACTGAGCAGTTCTTC.